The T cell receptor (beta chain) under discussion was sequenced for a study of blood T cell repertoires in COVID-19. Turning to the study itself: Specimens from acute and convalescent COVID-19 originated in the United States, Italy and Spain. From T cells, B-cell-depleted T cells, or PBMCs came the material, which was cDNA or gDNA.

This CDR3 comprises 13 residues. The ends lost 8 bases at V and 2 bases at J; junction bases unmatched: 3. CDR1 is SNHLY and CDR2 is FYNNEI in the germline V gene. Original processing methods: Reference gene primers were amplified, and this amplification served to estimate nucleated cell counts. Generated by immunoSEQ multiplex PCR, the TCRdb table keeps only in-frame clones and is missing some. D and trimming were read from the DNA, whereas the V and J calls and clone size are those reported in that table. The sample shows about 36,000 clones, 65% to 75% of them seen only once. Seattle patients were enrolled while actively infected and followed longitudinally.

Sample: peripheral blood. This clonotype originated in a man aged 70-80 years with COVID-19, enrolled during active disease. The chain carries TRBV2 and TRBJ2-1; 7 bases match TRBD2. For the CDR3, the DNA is TGTGCCAGCCCCGGACTAGCCTACAATGAGCAGTTCTTC. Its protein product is CASPGLAYNEQFF.